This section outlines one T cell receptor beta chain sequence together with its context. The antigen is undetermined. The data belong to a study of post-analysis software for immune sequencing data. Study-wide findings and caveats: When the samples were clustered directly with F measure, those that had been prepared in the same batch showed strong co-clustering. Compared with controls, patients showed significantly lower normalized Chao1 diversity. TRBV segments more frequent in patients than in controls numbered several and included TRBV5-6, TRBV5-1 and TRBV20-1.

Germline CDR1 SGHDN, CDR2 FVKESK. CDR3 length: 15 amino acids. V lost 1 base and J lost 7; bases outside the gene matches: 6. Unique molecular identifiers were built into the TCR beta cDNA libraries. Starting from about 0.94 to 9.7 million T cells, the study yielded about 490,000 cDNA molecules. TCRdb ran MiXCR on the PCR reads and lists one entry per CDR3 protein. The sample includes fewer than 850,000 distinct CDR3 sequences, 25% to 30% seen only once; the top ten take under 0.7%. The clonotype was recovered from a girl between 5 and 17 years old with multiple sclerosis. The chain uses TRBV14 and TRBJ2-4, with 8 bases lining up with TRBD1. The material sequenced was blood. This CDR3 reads CASSQGSQGANIQYF. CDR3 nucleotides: TGTGCCAGCAGCCAAGGATCGCAGGGGGCGAACATTCAGTACTTC.